The 22 T cell receptor beta chains in this list originate from one sample, sequenced in a study of blood T cell repertoires in COVID-19. The data were produced by immunoSEQ multiplex PCR, yet TCRdb's version contains in-frame clones alone and is incomplete. The repertoire has 130,000 to 150,000 clones, around 87% of them found once; the top ten carry about 5.7%. Sequencing input: peripheral blood. Every receptor here comes from an elderly man with acute or convalescent COVID-19.

The chain couples TRBV5-1 to TRBJ2-5; D unclear. V lost 4 bases, J lost 5 bases, and 9 bases lay in between. The germline CDR1 and CDR2 sequences are SGHRS and YFSETQ. The CDR3 length is 12 residues. The CDR3 nucleotides read TGCGCCAGCAGCAGAACTTTGGAGACCCAGTACTTC. Its translation is CASSRTLETQYF.

The chain joins TRBV5-1 to TRBJ2-7; perhaps TRBD1 as D (5 bases). The CDR3 sequence is 13 residues long. CDR1 SGHRS and CDR2 YFSETQ come from the germline V gene. The V and J ends lost 3 bases and 6 bases respectively, with 13 bases between them. CDR3 sequence: CASSSFQGREQYF. The CDR3 DNA reads TGCGCCAGCAGCTCGTTTCAGGGCCGCGAGCAGTACTTC.

The chain is built from TRBV28 and TRBJ2-5; tentatively, D is TRBD2 (5 bases). The CDR3 is made up of 13 amino acids. Germline V gene data show CDR1 as MDHEN and CDR2 as SYDVKM. Deletions cut 2 bases from V and 5 bases from J, with 9 bases between. Here the CDR3 DNA reads TGTGCCAGCAGTTTAGCGGGCCCGGAGACCCAGTACTTC. The encoded protein is CASSLAGPETQYF.

The V call is TRBV10-3, the J call TRBJ1-3; D is unresolved. Germline V gives CDR1 ENHRY, CDR2 SYGVKD. There are 11 residues in the CDR3. The V end was cut by 10 bases, the J end by 0 bases, with 4 bases between. DNA for the CDR3: TGTGCCACGAGCTCTGGAAACACCATATATTTT. Encoded protein: CATSSGNTIYF.

This clone was found a few times. The chain carries TRBV7-2 and TRBJ2-1; 8 bases match TRBD2. After removal of 5 bases from V and 8 bases from J, the junction contained 8 bases not matched to a gene. The CDR3 runs 14 residues. Per germline, CDR1 SGHTA and CDR2 FQGNSA. This CDR3 is CASSRTGGHHEQFF. CDR3 DNA sequence: TGTGCCAGCAGCCGGACGGGGGGGCACCATGAGCAGTTCTTC.

This rearrangement joins TRBV2 to TRBJ2-5, with 14 bases identical to TRBD2. The CDR3 totals 16 residues. Germline CDR1 SNHLY, CDR2 FYNNEI. V shed 6 bases, J shed 5 bases, and the junction held 8 bases outside the gene matches. DNA for the CDR3: TGTGCCAGCAGCGGAGGACTAGCGGGGGGCCGGGAGACCCAGTACTTC. It translates to CASSGGLAGGRETQYF.

This chain's CDR3 is CSGGMGQGATEAFF. CDR3 DNA sequence: TGCAGCGGTGGAATGGGACAGGGGGCGACTGAAGCTTTCTTT. The genes are TRBV29-1 and TRBJ1-1; the match to TRBD1 covers 12 bases. The CDR3 extends over 14 amino acids. The trim removed 7 bases at V and 5 bases at J, leaving 8 bases unmatched. Per germline, CDR1 SQVTM and CDR2 ANQGSEA.

The chain employs TRBV11-1 and TRBJ2-3, with TRBD2 identical over 9 bases. J lost 0 bases, V lost 5 bases, and 6 bases had no gene match. In germline, CDR1 is SGHAT, CDR2 FQDESV (reference sequence). The CDR3 is made up of 16 amino acids. DNA of the CDR3: TGTGCCAGCAGCCCCCTAGCGGGAAAAAGCACAGATACGCAGTATTTT. Amino acids: CASSPLAGKSTDTQYF.

Note on this clone: This specimen includes other DNA sequences encoding the same CDR3. The V gene is TRBV24-1, the J gene TRBJ1-2; 9 bases fit TRBD1. The ends lost 2 bases at V and 5 bases at J; junction bases unmatched: 2. Germline CDR1 KGHDR, CDR2 SFDVKD. The length of the CDR3 is 14 residues. The CDR3 bases are TGTGCCACCAGTGATTCGGGACAGGGTTATGGCTACACCTTC. This gives the protein CATSDSGQGYGYTF.

The chain couples TRBV15 to TRBJ2-3, with 10 nucleotides matching TRBD1. V was pared by 3 bases and J by 2 bases, with 11 bases of the junction left unmatched. This CDR3 region has 18 residues. Germline CDR1 and CDR2: LNHNV and YYDKDF (reference sequence). CDR3 in amino acids: CATSRDPPGQGITDTQYF. CDR3 nucleotides: TGTGCCACCAGCAGGGATCCCCCGGGACAGGGGATCACAGATACGCAGTATTTT.

This clone has only a few counts. The gene calls are TRBV2 and TRBJ2-1, with 8 bases lining up with TRBD2. With V trimmed by 7 bases and J by 9 bases, 8 bases remained unmatched. Germline assignment: CDR1 SNHLY and CDR2 FYNNEI. This CDR3 region has 13 residues. The CDR3 bases are TGTGCCAGCATGGGTAGCGGGGTCGGTGAGCAGTTCTTC. Translation gives CASMGSGVGEQFF.

The chain joins TRBV6-4 to TRBJ2-1; the D gene is possibly TRBD2 (5 bases). The CDR3 has 14 residues. V lost 5 bases to trimming and J lost 8 bases, with 16 bases between them. Per germline, CDR1 MRHNA and CDR2 SNTAGT. This chain's CDR3 is CASSWGSGSDEQFF. CDR3 sequence (DNA): TGTGCCAGCAGTTGGGGTTCGGGAAGCGATGAGCAGTTCTTC.

V usage is TRBV28 and J usage is TRBJ2-1; a possible D gene is TRBD1 (5 bases). Trimming removed 3 bases at V and 2 bases at J, with 8 bases between. CDR1 is MDHEN and CDR2 is SYDVKM in the germline V gene. The length of the CDR3 is 14 residues. The CDR3 coding sequence is TGTGCCAGCAGTTTTGTGGGGCCCTACAATGAGCAGTTCTTC. Protein product: CASSFVGPYNEQFF. The full variable domain, rest sourced from reference TRBV28 and TRBJ2-1, is DVKVTQSSRYLVKRTGEKVFLECVQDMDHENMFWYRQDPGLGLRLIYFSYDVKMKEKGDIPEGYSVSREKKERFSLILESASTNQTSMYLCASSFVGPYNEQFFGPGTRLTVL.

J is TRBJ1-6 and V is TRBV9; perhaps TRBD1 as D (6 bases). Germline-derived CDR1 and CDR2 are SGDLS and YYNGEE. The CDR3 runs 14 residues. Trimming cost V 2 bases and J 9 bases, with 12 bases left between them. Here the CDR3 DNA reads TGTGCCAGCAGCGTCCGGGAGGGGGGTTCACCCCTCCACTTT. Translated, it gives CASSVREGGSPLHF.

This clone was counted once. This chain joins TRBV2 and TRBJ2-1, with 7 positions matching TRBD1. After removal of 3 bases from V and 4 bases from J, the junction contained 12 bases not matched to a gene. The CDR3 covers 17 residues. CDR1 and CDR2 from the germline V gene are SNHLY and FYNNEI. The CDR3 loop is CASSDTQGQTIYNEQFF. The CDR3 DNA follows: TGTGCCAGCAGTGATACCCAGGGACAGACGATTTACAATGAGCAGTTCTTC.

J is TRBJ2-3 and V is TRBV7-9, with 8 bases identical to TRBD1. The CDR3 totals 14 residues. V lost 1 base, J lost 8 bases, and 5 bases stayed unmatched. Germline CDR1 and CDR2: SEHNR and FQNEAQ (reference sequence). The CDR3 region has the DNA TGTGCCAGCAGCTTAGTAGGCAGGGGGCGTACGCAGTATTTT. Translating gives CASSLVGRGRTQYF. Together with reference TRBV7-9 and TRBJ2-3, the CDR3 gives the full variable domain: DTGVSQNPRHKITKRGQNVTFRCDPISEHNRLYWYRQTLGQGPEFLTYFQNEAQLEKSRLLSDRFSAERPKGSFSTLEIQRTEQGDSAMYLCASSLVGRGRTQYFGPGTRLTVL.

To note about this clone: This sample includes further DNA sequences coding for the same CDR3. The V call is TRBV5-1, the J call TRBJ2-5; no definite D call. Germline CDR1 SGHRS, CDR2 YFSETQ. V was cut by 0 bases and J by 2 bases, with 5 bases left in between. CDR3 length equals 13 residues. The DNA for the CDR3 is TGCGCCAGCAGCTTGGGGCAGCAAGAGACCCAGTACTTC. It specifies CASSLGQQETQYF.

The genes are TRBV18 and TRBJ1-5; tentative D call: TRBD1 (5 bases). Germline lookup yields CDR1 KGHSH and CDR2 LQKENI. V was cut by 5 bases and J by 8 bases, with 16 bases left in between. This CDR3 has 14 residues. DNA for the CDR3: TGTGCCAGCTCAGCAGGGACTAGGGGAGAGCCCCAGCATTTT. This sequence encodes CASSAGTRGEPQHF.

Only a few counts were recorded for this clone. This sequence joins TRBV7-8 and TRBJ2-7; the match to TRBD1 covers 9 bases. CDR3 size: 14 residues. Germline loops: CDR1 SGHVS, CDR2 FQNEAQ. V lost 5 bases and J lost 4; bases outside the gene matches: 6. Written as DNA, the CDR3 is TGTGCCAGCAGCCCCGGACAGGGGCAATACGAGCAGTACTTC. Translation: CASSPGQGQYEQYF.

The gene calls are TRBV6-5 and TRBJ2-2, with a weak D call TRBD1 (6 bases). With 2 bases removed from V and 5 bases from J, the gap between germline ends came to 15 bases. CDR3 size: 16 residues. CDR1 is MNHEY and CDR2 is SVGAGI in the germline V gene. CDR3 coding DNA: TGTGCCAGCAGTTACCCGGGACAAGGCGGAACCGGGGAGCTGTTTTTT. It yields the protein CASSYPGQGGTGELFF.

Here the CDR3 reads CASSVHRGSGTNEKLFF. The DNA for the CDR3 is TGTGCCAGCAGCGTCCACAGGGGGTCGGGAACTAATGAAAAACTGTTTTTT. V usage is TRBV5-5 and J usage is TRBJ1-4; 8 positions match TRBD1. The CDR3 totals 17 residues. The V gene's germline CDR1 is SGHKS and CDR2 YYEKEE (reference sequence). V was pared by 4 bases and J by 1 base, with 9 bases of the junction left unmatched.

This chain uses TRBV27 with TRBJ1-2; unclear D gene. There are 13 residues in the CDR3. Germline CDR1 MNHEY, CDR2 SMNVEV (reference sequence). The ends were cut back, 3 bases at V and 4 bases at J, with 9 bases in the middle. The CDR3 sequence: CASSFSGIYGYTF. Written as DNA, the CDR3 is TGTGCCAGCAGTTTTTCGGGGATCTATGGCTACACCTTC.